What follows are 2 T cell receptor beta chains derived from one specimen sequenced in a study of blood T cell repertoires in COVID-19. Here immunoSEQ multiplex PCR was the method, and the copy in TCRdb shows in-frame clones only, minus some. The table lists roughly 97,000 clones, approximately 90% of them singletons. Specimen: peripheral blood. The receptors shown here come from a man between 60 and 70 years old with acute or convalescent COVID-19.

V gene TRBV13 combines with J gene TRBJ2-7; no firm D call. The CDR3 length is 14 residues. The V gene lost 2 bases and the J gene lost 0 bases, with 8 bases spanning the gap. Germline V lookup: CDR1 PRHDT, CDR2 FYEKMQ (reference sequence). CDR3 coding DNA: TGTGCCAGCAGCTTATGGGCAATCTCCTACGAGCAGTACTTC. Encoded protein: CASSLWAISYEQYF.

The chain recombines TRBV6-5 with TRBJ1-5; 9 nucleotides align to TRBD1. Germline CDR1 and CDR2: MNHEY and SVGAGI. The CDR3 runs 15 residues. V lost 6 bases to trimming and J lost 5 bases; unmatched junction nucleotides: 8. In DNA form, the CDR3 reads TGTGCCAGCAGAACCGGAGGGACAGGGCATCAGCCCCAGCATTTT. This sequence encodes CASRTGGTGHQPQHF.